The clone carrying this TCR beta chain was counted a few times. The data stem from a study of T-cell reconstitution after alpha-beta-depleted transplantation in children. Preparation of the TCRbeta library involved a method that used unique molecular identifiers. TCRdb reprocessed the PCR reads with MiXCR, giving one entry per CDR3 protein. The sample shows hundreds of thousands of distinct CDR3 sequences, more than 8% of them seen only once. Trimming removed 5 bases from V and 3 bases from J; junction bases left unmatched: 9. In germline, CDR1 is DFQATT, CDR2 SNEGSKA (reference sequence). This CDR3 comprises 15 residues.

The chain couples TRBV20-1 to TRBJ2-7; 11 nucleotides line up with TRBD2. Sequencing was performed on PBMCs from the stem cell graft donor, taken from the stem cell graft. The receptor was derived from a human donor who donated a stem cell graft to a child with SCID. CDR3 in DNA: TGCAGTGCTGGCAGCTCTAGCGGGGGGTACTACGAGCAGTACTTC. Amino acid sequence: CSAGSSSGGYYEQYF.